The 9 T cell receptor beta chains below were found in one sample sequenced in a study of T cell responses to AZD1222 COVID-19 vaccine. Data came from immunoSEQ multiplex PCR; TCRdb stores just in-frame clones and leaves some out. Found here are over 150,000 clones, approximately 93% of them singletons; the top ten hold more than 0.8%. The starting material was peripheral blood, obtained 28 days after the second AZD1222 dose. These receptors were obtained from an adult who received the AZD1222 COVID-19 vaccine.

The rearrangement links TRBV13 to TRBJ2-1; 12 nucleotides match TRBD1. V trimming: 5 bases; J trimming: 8 bases; junction bases outside the gene matches: 10. This CDR3 has 16 amino acids. In germline, CDR1 is PRHDT, CDR2 FYEKMQ (reference sequence). The CDR3 region is CASSQGTGGYVDEQFF. CDR3 nucleotides: TGTGCCAGCAGCCAAGGGACAGGGGGCTATGTCGATGAGCAGTTCTTC. The whole variable domain, remainder taken from reference TRBV13 and TRBJ2-1, is AAGVIQSPRHLIKEKRETATLKCYPIPRHDTVYWYQQGPGQDPQFLISFYEKMQSDKGSIPDRFSAQQFSDYHSELNMSSLELGDSALYFCASSQGTGGYVDEQFFGPGTRLTVL.

The CDR3 spells CASSYRTPQGNQPQHF. CDR3 DNA: TGTGCCAGCAGTTACAGAACCCCTCAGGGGAATCAGCCCCAGCATTTT. The chain has TRBV6-5 and TRBJ1-5; D is perhaps TRBD1 (6 bases). V dropped 2 bases and J dropped 4 bases, with 15 bases sitting between them. CDR1 is MNHEY, CDR2 SVGAGI, per germline. The CDR3 runs to 16 residues.

The chain employs TRBV7-3 and TRBJ1-6; no clear D. CDR3 length: 15 residues. V was clipped by 3 bases and J by 8 bases, with 14 bases between them. Germline V gene data show CDR1 as SGHTA and CDR2 as FQGTGA. CDR3 protein: CASSFEGAADSPLHF. The DNA of the CDR3 is TGTGCCAGCAGCTTTGAGGGCGCGGCAGATTCACCCCTCCACTTT.

The chain carries TRBV7-2 and TRBJ2-2; tentative D call: TRBD2 (6 bases). The CDR3 is made up of 15 amino acids. V was shortened by 5 bases and J by 4 bases, with 14 bases between the two germline ends. Germline CDR1 and CDR2: SGHTA and FQGNSA. The CDR3 sequence is CASSAPGLTTGELFF. Here the CDR3 DNA reads TGTGCCAGCAGCGCGCCGGGACTCACCACCGGGGAGCTGTTTTTT.

This clone was recorded once. The gene calls are TRBV5-6 and TRBJ1-3; no reliable D call. Trimming removed 3 bases from V and 4 bases from J, with 17 bases in between. Germline-derived CDR1 and CDR2 are SGHDT and YYEEEE. CDR3 length: 16 residues. CDR3 bases: TGTGCCAGCAGCTCCGGGTTCCCCGGCGCGGGAAACACCATATATTTT. Protein: CASSSGFPGAGNTIYF.

The chain links TRBV4-1 to TRBJ1-2; D not resolved. V dropped 0 bases and J dropped 4 bases, with 9 bases sitting between them. CDR3 length: 14 amino acids. CDR1 MGHRA and CDR2 YSYEKL come from the germline V gene. DNA of the CDR3: TGCGCCAGCAGCCAAGATCGGGGTTTCTATGGCTACACCTTC. This encodes CASSQDRGFYGYTF.

In its sample, this clone was seen once. The CDR3 nucleotides read TGTGCCAGTAGCCGGGGCCCACAGGGTATAACTTTCTTT. Encoded protein: CASSRGPQGITFF. V and J are TRBV19 and TRBJ1-1; weak D call: TRBD1 (6 bases). Germline V gene lookup returns CDR1 LNHDA and CDR2 SQIVND (reference sequence). V was cut by 6 bases and J by 12 bases, with 20 bases left in between. The CDR3 sequence is 13 residues long.

V and J are TRBV28 and TRBJ1-6; D may be TRBD1 (5 bases). Germline lookup yields CDR1 MDHEN and CDR2 SYDVKM. Between the trimmed V and J ends, which lost 8 bases and 0 bases, there was a span of 11 bases. The CDR3 is made up of 15 amino acids. CDR3 in DNA: TGTGCCAGCGTGGGGGGTTTCTCCTATAATTCACCCCTCCACTTT. It translates to CASVGGFSYNSPLHF.

J is TRBJ2-5 and V is TRBV19; D is undetermined. Germline CDR1 LNHDA, CDR2 SQIVND (reference sequence). The CDR3 sequence is 15 residues long. V was trimmed by 5 bases and J by 1 base, leaving 14 bases between them. The CDR3: CASSLTQGPQETQYF. The CDR3 nucleotides read TGTGCCAGTAGTTTAACCCAAGGACCCCAAGAGACCCAGTACTTC.